The rows below give T cell receptor beta chains drawn from one sample of a study of CD8 T cells in ankylosing spondylitis. MiXCR was run by TCRdb on the 5' RACE reads, yielding one entry per CDR3 protein. The table lists approximately 350,000 distinct CDR3 sequences, around 15% of them singletons. Sequencing was done on a sample of blood, either unsorted or a sorted T cell fraction (not recorded which). Source of these receptors: a male donor with ankylosing spondylitis or in good health (not recorded which). Both conserved end residues are part of each CDR3. The D gene is left open where the match is weak. A row's size may be missing; if present it is once, few, many or a size class.

d_call j_call clone_size v_call cdr3_nt cdr3_aa
. TRBJ2-3 . TRBV5-1 TGCGCCAGCAGCTTGGCCCCGGGGAGAAGCACAGATACGCAGTATTTT CASSLAPGRSTDTQYF
TRBD2 TRBJ2-1 many TRBV4-1 TGCGCCAGCAGCCAAGAAGGAGGTCGGCTAGCGGGAGTAAGGTCCTACAATGAGCAGTTCTTC CASSQEGGRLAGVRSYNEQFF
TRBD2 TRBJ2-4 . TRBV6-1 TGTGCCAGCAGCCGGGCCAGGGCTAGCGGAAACATTCAGTACTTC CASSRARASGNIQYF
TRBD1 TRBJ1-5 few TRBV5-1 TGCGCCAGCAGCTTAACAGGGGGGACTCAGCCCCAGCATTTT CASSLTGGTQPQHF
. TRBJ1-5 . TRBV6-1 TGTGCCAGCAGTGCGGTGGGGCGGACCCAGCCCCAGCATTTT CASSAVGRTQPQHF
. TRBJ2-6 . TRBV12-3/TRBV12-4 TGTGCCAGCAGCCAGGACAGATCATTAACTGGGGCCAACGTCCTGACTTTC CASSQDRSLTGANVLTF
TRBD2 TRBJ2-7 . TRBV19 TGTGCCGCGGGACTAGCGGGGCACGAGCAGTACTTC CAAGLAGHEQYF
. TRBJ1-4 many TRBV7-2 TGTGCCAGCAGCTTAGGACAGGCTGAAAAACTGTTTTTT CASSLGQAEKLFF
. TRBJ2-7 . TRBV2 TGTGCCAGCAGTCCCTACAGGTCTGCCCTGGGCGAGCAGTACTTC CASSPYRSALGEQYF
. TRBJ2-3 . TRBV24-1 TGTGCCACCAGTGATGGACCGACCGAAAGGACAGATACGCAGTATTTT CATSDGPTERTDTQYF
TRBD2 TRBJ2-1 few TRBV20-1 TGCAGTGCTAGAGATCCGAGGGTAGCGGGGTACAATGAGCAGTTCTTC CSARDPRVAGYNEQFF
. TRBJ1-1 many TRBV29-1 TGCAGCGTTCTGAAGAACACTGAAGCTTTCTTT CSVLKNTEAFF
. TRBJ2-2 few TRBV5-1 TGCGCCAGCAGCCGGATAGGAGGGAGGCCCAACACCGGGGAGCTGTTTTTT CASSRIGGRPNTGELFF
. TRBJ2-5 . TRBV10-3 TGTGCCATCAGTGACCAGTACCAAGAGACCCAGTACTTC CAISDQYQETQYF
. TRBJ1-2 few TRBV12-3/TRBV12-4 TGTGCCAGCAGTTTCACGGGGCAGGGTCAAGGCTACACCTTC CASSFTGQGQGYTF
. TRBJ2-7 few TRBV5-6 TGTGCCAGCAGCTTGGGCAGGGGTTGGAACGAGCAGTACTTC CASSLGRGWNEQYF
. TRBJ2-4 many TRBV15 TGTGCCACCAGCAGAGCCGCGGCCCTCCAAAACATTCAGTACTTC CATSRAAALQNIQYF
TRBD1 TRBJ1-1 few TRBV6-2/TRBV6-3 TGTGCCAGCAGTTATCCCACAGGGGACACTGAAGCTTTCTTT CASSYPTGDTEAFF
. TRBJ2-3 few TRBV6-6 TGTGCCAGCAGCAGAGGGGGATTCTATACGCAGTATTTT CASSRGGFYTQYF
TRBD2 TRBJ2-1 few TRBV5-1 TGCGCCAGCAAAAGCGGGACCTACAATGAGCAGTTCTTC CASKSGTYNEQFF
. TRBJ2-2 . TRBV5-6 TGTGCCAGCAGCTTCGTTCTACTCGGCACCGGGGAGCTGTTTTTT CASSFVLLGTGELFF
. TRBJ1-3 many TRBV3-1 TGTGCCAGCAGCCAAGATGTCGTGGTCTCTGGAAACACCATATATTTT CASSQDVVVSGNTIYF
TRBD1 TRBJ2-1 . TRBV6-5 TGTGCCAGCAGTTCCGGGACAGGGGGTCCCTACGAGCAGTTCTTC CASSSGTGGPYEQFF
. TRBJ2-7 . TRBV30 TGTGCCTGGGGAAGGGGATTCTACGAGCAGTACTTC CAWGRGFYEQYF
TRBD2 TRBJ2-3 many TRBV19 TGTGCCAGTAGTTTCCGACTAGCAAGGGCAGATACGCAGTATTTT CASSFRLARADTQYF
. TRBJ2-7 once TRBV5-1 TGCGCCAGCAGCTCCGCGGGGAACGAGCAGTACTTC CASSSAGNEQYF
. TRBJ2-1 many TRBV12-3/TRBV12-4 TGTGCCAGCAGTTTAGTAGGGTCTCGATGGGGCAATGAGCAGTTCTTC CASSLVGSRWGNEQFF
. TRBJ1-2 few TRBV29-1 TGCAGCGTTGGTGGCACGGGGGGGCATGGCTACACCTTC CSVGGTGGHGYTF
. TRBJ1-2 many TRBV12-3/TRBV12-4 TGTGCCAGCAGTTTGTTACAGGAGAGAGAAGGCTACACCTTC CASSLLQEREGYTF
. TRBJ1-4 many TRBV5-1 TGCGCCAGCAGCTTGTCGTACTCCGGGGGTGGAAATGAAAAACTGTTTTTT CASSLSYSGGGNEKLFF
. TRBJ2-1 . TRBV29-1 TGCAGCGTTGAACCGGAAGCCTCCAATGAGCAGTTCTTC CSVEPEASNEQFF
. TRBJ2-2 . TRBV12-3/TRBV12-4 TGTGCCAGCAGACGTACAGGGGAGGGTTTTACCGGGGAGCTGTTTTTT CASRRTGEGFTGELFF
. TRBJ2-3 few TRBV6-5 TGTGCCAGCAGTTACGAAGGGACCATCACAGATACGCAGTATTTT CASSYEGTITDTQYF
TRBD2 TRBJ2-2 few TRBV20-1 TGCAGTGCTATAGGCGGGAGGGGGTCCGGGGAGCTGTTTTTT CSAIGGRGSGELFF
. TRBJ2-5 . TRBV5-1 TGCGCCAGCAGCTTGGATAAAGAGACCCAGTACTTC CASSLDKETQYF
. TRBJ2-3 few TRBV21-1 TGTGCCAGCAGTTTTACTAGCGGAAATATGGCAGATACGCAGTATTTT CASSFTSGNMADTQYF
. TRBJ2-6 . TRBV10-3 TGTGCCATCAGTGAGTCGTATAGGGGGGCCAACGTCCTGACTTTC CAISESYRGANVLTF
TRBD2 TRBJ2-2 . TRBV6-5 TGTGCCAGCATTTCGAGGGCTAGCGGGAGTATAAACACCGGGGAGCTGTTTTTT CASISRASGSINTGELFF
. TRBJ1-2 . TRBV6-1 TGTGCCAGCAGTCAGCGTCCGGGAGCTAACTATGGCTACACCTTC CASSQRPGANYGYTF
. TRBJ2-7 few TRBV20-1 TGCAGTGCTAGAGATCTAGCCCGACAGACTTCCTACGAGCAGTACTTC CSARDLARQTSYEQYF
. TRBJ2-1 few TRBV7-9 TGTTCCAGCAGCTTAAGGGCAGGGGAGAATGAGCAGTTCTTC CSSSLRAGENEQFF
TRBD1 TRBJ1-2 . TRBV6-2/TRBV6-3 TGTGCCAGCATTCCGGGACAGGGTCGGAACAACTATGGCTACACCTTC CASIPGQGRNNYGYTF
. TRBJ2-1 few TRBV12-3/TRBV12-4 TGTGCCAGCAGTTTACTGCGGGGAGTATCTTACAATGAGCAGTTCTTC CASSLLRGVSYNEQFF
TRBD1 TRBJ2-6 . TRBV20-1 TGCAGTGCTACCGGGACAGTTGAAGGGGCCAACGTCCTGACTTTC CSATGTVEGANVLTF
. TRBJ1-5 few TRBV12-3/TRBV12-4 TGTGCCAGCAGTCCAGGGCAGGGGCGACGGCAGCCCCAGCATTTT CASSPGQGRRQPQHF
TRBD1 TRBJ2-7 few TRBV24-1 TGTGCCACCAGTGAGTCCCCGGGACAGGGGGCATCCTACGAGCAGTACTTC CATSESPGQGASYEQYF
. TRBJ2-4 few TRBV12-3/TRBV12-4 TGTGCCAGCGGACAGGGAGGGAACATTCAGTACTTC CASGQGGNIQYF
TRBD1 TRBJ2-1 . TRBV5-1 TGCGCCAGCTTAACAGGGGCAGGGAATGAGCAGTTCTTC CASLTGAGNEQFF
. TRBJ1-6 few TRBV5-1 TGCGCCAGCAGCTTCGGGGGAACCTATAATTCACCCCTCCACTTT CASSFGGTYNSPLHF
. TRBJ2-2 few TRBV5-1 TGCGCCAGCAGCTTGGTCTCCACGAACACCGGGGAGCTGTTTTTT CASSLVSTNTGELFF
. TRBJ2-7 . TRBV7-2 TGTGCCAGCAGCACCGGAGGGATGTACGAGCAGTACTTC CASSTGGMYEQYF
. TRBJ2-5 many TRBV5-1 TGCGCCAGCAGCTACCAGGTTGGAGAGACCCAGTACTTC CASSYQVGETQYF
TRBD2 TRBJ2-1 . TRBV15 TGTGCCACCGGGACTAGCGGGGCGAATGAGCAGTTCTTC CATGTSGANEQFF
. TRBJ2-4 few TRBV20-1 TGCAGTGCTAGAGCCGTACAGGGATGGCACATTCAGTACTTC CSARAVQGWHIQYF
. TRBJ2-3 . TRBV6-5 TGTGCCAGCAGTTACACCCGGGGTACGCAGTATTTT CASSYTRGTQYF
. TRBJ2-3 many TRBV5-1 TGCGCCAGCAGCTTGGATGTCGGCACAGATACGCAGTATTTT CASSLDVGTDTQYF